These 21 T cell receptor beta chains were sequenced from one sample in a study of T-cell memory formation after mild COVID-19. Each CDR3 protein is one row after TCRdb ran MiXCR on the 5' RACE reads. Among around 250,000 distinct CDR3 sequences listed, under 20% were seen once. The source material was PBMCs or a T cell subset sorted from them (not recorded which). These receptors were taken from a man aged 18 to 35 who had mild COVID-19 (a few samples of this study predate the infection). Cell type and time point are not known.

This clonotype was seen a handful of times. V usage is TRBV7-9 and J usage is TRBJ1-3; D gene unclear. CDR3 length: 12 residues. Trimming removed 7 bases from V and 4 bases from J, with 8 bases in between. Germline CDR1 reads SEHNR; CDR2 reads FQNEAQ (reference sequence). The CDR3 is CASTTGGNTIYF. The CDR3 DNA reads TGTGCCAGCACCACCGGGGGAAACACCATATATTTT. The full variable domain, in which reference TRBV7-9 and TRBJ1-3 provide the parts outside the CDR3, is DTGVSQNPRHKITKRGQNVTFRCDPISEHNRLYWYRQTLGQGPEFLTYFQNEAQLEKSRLLSDRFSAERPKGSFSTLEIQRTEQGDSAMYLCASTTGGNTIYFGEGSWLTVV.

This clonotype appeared a few times. The chain uses TRBV7-2 and TRBJ1-2; 8 nucleotides align to TRBD1. This CDR3 is 15 amino acids long. The J segment lost 4 bases and the V segment lost 6 bases, leaving 10 bases of the junction unmatched. CDR1 SGHTA and CDR2 FQGNSA come from the germline V gene. The CDR3 DNA sequence: TGTGCCAGCAGTTCCACCGGGACAGGCATCTATGGCTACACCTTC. Protein sequence: CASSSTGTGIYGYTF.

The chain is built from TRBV4-1 and TRBJ2-1; D unclear. Trimming left V 3 bases short and J 5 bases short, with 14 bases between. The CDR3 has 15 residues. Germline assignment: CDR1 MGHRA and CDR2 YSYEKL. CDR3 DNA: TGCGCCAGCAGCCAGTCACTGCATAGTGACAATGAGCAGTTCTTC. Residues: CASSQSLHSDNEQFF.

V usage is TRBV6-5 and J usage is TRBJ1-1; maybe TRBD1 (5 bases). The germline V and J ends were trimmed by 5 bases and 4 bases, with 11 bases remaining between them. This CDR3 has 13 amino acids. Germline loops: CDR1 MNHEY, CDR2 SVGAGI. The DNA of the CDR3 is TGTGCCAGCAGTGGGGGAGTAGTCACTGAAGCTTTCTTT. Its translation is CASSGGVVTEAFF.

This clonotype appeared a few times. This chain connects TRBV6-6 to TRBJ1-2; 8 bases align to TRBD1. Germline V gene sequence: CDR1 MNHNY, CDR2 SVGAGI (reference sequence). The V segment lost 2 bases and the J segment 4 bases; nucleotides outside the gene matches: 3. The CDR3 runs to 14 residues. The CDR3 DNA follows: TGTGCCAGCAGTTACGGACAGGGCGGCTATGGCTACACCTTC. It translates to CASSYGQGGYGYTF.

V gene TRBV29-1 combines with J gene TRBJ2-5, with D possibly being TRBD1 or TRBD2 (6 bases each). The CDR3 has 12 residues. V dropped 7 bases and J dropped 7 bases, with 16 bases sitting between them. Germline values: CDR1 SQVTM, CDR2 ANQGSEA. The CDR3 region has the DNA TGCAGCGGGAGATGGGGGGCCGGGACCCAGTACTTC. Protein sequence: CSGRWGAGTQYF.

The chain recombines TRBV30 with TRBJ1-2; D perhaps matches TRBD1 (5 bases). Deletions cut 3 bases from V and 5 bases from J, with 19 bases between. The CDR3 has 15 residues. The germline V gene has CDR1 GTSNPN and CDR2 SVGIG (reference sequence). The CDR3 sequence: CAWRVQGAGGYGYTF. DNA of the CDR3: TGTGCCTGGAGGGTCCAAGGGGCGGGAGGGTATGGCTACACCTTC.

This clonotype was recorded many times. The chain couples TRBV7-9 to TRBJ2-5; D is unresolved. The length of the CDR3 is 11 residues. V was shortened by 5 bases and J by 5 bases, with 6 bases between the two germline ends. CDR1 SEHNR and CDR2 FQNEAQ come from the germline V gene (reference sequence). The CDR3 coding sequence is TGTGCCAGCAGCCCTAACGAGACCCAGTACTTC. Translation: CASSPNETQYF.

The chain is built from TRBV6-2 or TRBV6-3 and TRBJ2-5, with 8 positions matching TRBD1. CDR1 is MNHEY and CDR2 is SVGEGT in the germline V gene. The CDR3 runs to 13 residues. With V trimmed by 6 bases and J by 4 bases, 4 bases remained unmatched. The DNA for the CDR3 is TGTGCCAGCAGCCGGACAGGGTCAGAGACCCAGTACTTC. It yields the protein CASSRTGSETQYF.

This chain links TRBV7-9 with TRBJ2-7; D is uncertain. CDR1 and CDR2 from the germline V gene are SEHNR and FQNEAQ (reference sequence). Between the trimmed V and J ends, which lost 2 bases and 6 bases, there was a span of 8 bases. This CDR3 has 12 amino acids. The CDR3 region has the DNA TGTGCCAGCAGCTTAATCTCCGGCGAGCAGTACTTC. Its protein product is CASSLISGEQYF.

This clonotype was seen a handful of times. The V and J genes are TRBV9 and TRBJ1-6; 9 bases line up with TRBD1. V shed 0 bases and J 8 bases; nucleotides not matched to a gene: 9. From germline, CDR1 is SGDLS and CDR2 YYNGEE. This CDR3 region has 17 residues. This CDR3 reads CASSVAPGQGGHSPLHF. In DNA form, the CDR3 reads TGTGCCAGCAGCGTAGCCCCGGGACAGGGAGGGCATTCACCCCTCCACTTT.

This clonotype appeared a few times. V and J are TRBV2 and TRBJ1-5, with 12 bases aligning to TRBD1. The V and J ends lost 6 bases and 7 bases, in that order; junction bases with no gene match: 10. This CDR3 spans 16 amino acids. Germline assignment: CDR1 SNHLY and CDR2 FYNNEI. The CDR3 loop is CASSALGTGGGQPQHF. CDR3 nucleotide sequence: TGTGCCAGCAGCGCACTCGGGACAGGGGGCGGACAGCCCCAGCATTTT.

This clonotype was counted between two and nine times. The chain has TRBV7-9 and TRBJ2-3, with 8 bases matching TRBD2. V lost 7 bases and J lost 2; bases outside the gene matches: 8. The length of the CDR3 is 15 residues. Germline assignment: CDR1 SEHNR and CDR2 FQNEAQ (reference sequence). The CDR3 DNA follows: TGTGCCAGCACACCCGGGGGGGGAAACACAGATACGCAGTATTTT. It codes for CASTPGGGNTDTQYF.

The CDR3 DNA sequence: TGTGCCAGCAGTTTATCAGGGGATAACGAGCAGTACGTC. Translating it yields CASSLSGDNEQYV. J is TRBJ2-7 and V is TRBV12-3 or TRBV12-4, with D perhaps matching TRBD1 (6 bases). This CDR3 comprises 13 residues. V was trimmed by 2 bases and J by 5 bases, leaving 10 bases between them.

V gene TRBV3-1 combines with J gene TRBJ2-1; tentative D call: TRBD2 (5 bases). The germline V and J ends were trimmed by 4 bases and 2 bases, with 12 bases remaining between them. CDR1 is LGHDT, CDR2 YNNKEL, per germline (reference sequence). The CDR3 sequence is 15 residues long. The CDR3 loop is CASSPWKGAYNEQFF. The CDR3 region has the DNA TGTGCCAGCAGCCCCTGGAAGGGAGCCTACAATGAGCAGTTCTTC.

This clonotype was seen only once. V and J are TRBV6-1 and TRBJ1-5, with D possibly being TRBD1 (5 bases). This CDR3 is built from 14 residues. The V gene lost 6 bases and the J gene lost 5 bases, with 14 bases spanning the gap. Germline lookup yields CDR1 MNHNS and CDR2 SASEGT. The CDR3: CASRTGTMDQPQHF. CDR3 nucleotides: TGTGCCAGCAGGACCGGGACGATGGATCAGCCCCAGCATTTT.

In DNA, the CDR3 is TGCGCCAGCAGTCCAAGGCCCCGCTATGGCTACACCTTC. Amino acids: CASSPRPRYGYTF. The chain has TRBV10-2 and TRBJ1-2; D is undetermined. The germline V gene has CDR1 WSHSY and CDR2 SAAADI. This CDR3 comprises 13 residues. V was trimmed by 5 bases and J by 4 bases, leaving 11 bases between them.

The gene calls are TRBV4-3 and TRBJ2-6; D call uncertain. Trimming took off 0 bases at V and 0 bases at J, with 6 bases between the two ends. Germline CDR1 is LGHNA and CDR2 is YSLEER. CDR3 length: 16 residues. The CDR3 reads CASSQDRISGANVLTF. Written as DNA, the CDR3 is TGCGCCAGCAGCCAAGACAGGATCTCTGGGGCCAACGTCCTGACTTTC.

In its sample, this clonotype was seen many times. The rearrangement links TRBV19 to TRBJ2-2; perhaps TRBD2 as D (6 bases). CDR1 and CDR2 from the germline V gene are LNHDA and SQIVND (reference sequence). The CDR3 has 14 residues. With 0 bases removed from V and 6 bases from J, the gap between germline ends came to 8 bases. The CDR3 region is CASSIDWGAGELFF. The DNA of the CDR3 is TGTGCCAGTAGTATAGATTGGGGGGCCGGGGAGCTGTTTTTT. Full variable domain (missing parts from reference TRBV19 and TRBJ2-2): DGGITQSPKYLFRKEGQNVTLSCEQNLNHDAMYWYRQDPGQGLRLIYYSQIVNDFQKGDIAEGYSVSREKKESFPLTVTSAQKNPTAFYLCASSIDWGAGELFFGEGSRLTVL.

V usage is TRBV2 and J usage is TRBJ2-5; D gene unclear. From germline, CDR1 is SNHLY and CDR2 FYNNEI. This CDR3 contains 11 residues. V dropped 7 bases and J dropped 2 bases, with 5 bases sitting between them. The CDR3 reads CASMEQETQYF. The CDR3 DNA reads TGTGCCAGCATGGAGCAAGAGACCCAGTACTTC.

The chain joins TRBV7-2 to TRBJ2-5, with D unclear. The germline gives CDR1 SGHTA, CDR2 FQGNSA. V was shortened by 1 base and J by 0 bases, with 3 bases between the two germline ends. The length of the CDR3 is 13 residues. The CDR3 DNA is TGTGCCAGCAGCTTAGGATACCAAGAGACCCAGTACTTC. Its translation is CASSLGYQETQYF.